This entry lists 20 T cell receptor beta chains sequenced from one sample in a study of memory CD4+ T cells and cytomegalovirus serostatus. Sequenced by immunoSEQ multiplex PCR; TCRdb stores in-frame clones only, minus some. The table has tens of thousands of clones, 70% to 80% seen once. The sort gate was single viable CD3+CD4+CD8-CD45RO+ cells for memory CD4+ T cells. The sequenced sample was memory CD4+ T cells from blood. The source is an adult in good health and CMV-seronegative.

This rearrangement joins TRBV11-2 to TRBJ1-3; 10 nucleotides agree with TRBD1. Trimming cost V 3 bases and J 4 bases; bases outside gene matches: 12. Per germline, CDR1 SGHAT and CDR2 FQNNGV. The length of the CDR3 is 18 residues. CDR3 nucleotides: TGTGCCAGCAGCTTTAGACTGACTCCGGGACAGGGGGGAAACACCATATATTTT. Encoded protein: CASSFRLTPGQGGNTIYF.

The chain combines TRBV28 with TRBJ2-7; 11 bases match TRBD1. This CDR3 has 16 residues. V trimming: 5 bases; J trimming: 6 bases; junction bases outside the gene matches: 12. CDR1 is MDHEN, CDR2 SYDVKM, per germline. CDR3 sequence: CASSLSGTGGLFEQYF. DNA for the CDR3: TGTGCCAGCAGTCTCTCAGGGACAGGGGGTTTGTTCGAGCAGTACTTC.

The chain's CDR3 is CASSPQGGRNSPLHF. The CDR3 coding sequence is TGTGCCAGCAGCCCTCAGGGGGGGCGGAATTCACCCCTCCACTTT. The chain carries TRBV7-2 and TRBJ1-6, with TRBD1 matching over 7 bases. V shed 5 bases and J 7 bases; nucleotides not matched to a gene: 8. The germline V gene encodes CDR1 SGHTA and CDR2 FQGNSA. The CDR3 is made up of 15 amino acids.

In DNA, the CDR3 is TGTGCCAGCAGGGGGTCTAATTCACCCCTCCACTTT. The encoded protein is CASRGSNSPLHF. The V call is TRBV25-1, the J call TRBJ1-6; D remains unclear. CDR1 is MGHDK, CDR2 SYGVNS, per germline. The CDR3 spans 12 residues. V lost 6 bases to trimming and J lost 6 bases, with 6 bases between them.

This clone is medium-sized (0.01 to 0.1%). The J gene is TRBJ2-3, the V gene TRBV19; no definite D call. CDR1 is LNHDA, CDR2 SQIVND, per germline (reference sequence). This CDR3 contains 11 residues. V was clipped by 9 bases and J by 2 bases, with 6 bases between them. This chain's CDR3 is CASQNTDTQYF. The DNA of the CDR3 is TGTGCCAGCCAGAACACAGATACGCAGTATTTT.

The chain carries TRBV2 and TRBJ1-5; D not certain. The germline gives CDR1 SNHLY, CDR2 FYNNEI. Trimming cost V 6 bases and J 0 bases, with 3 bases left between them. This CDR3 is built from 12 residues. The CDR3 DNA is TGTGCCAGCAGGGATAGCAATCAGCCCCAGCATTTT. Amino acid sequence: CASRDSNQPQHF. Based on the CDR3 plus reference TRBV2 and TRBJ1-5, the full variable domain is EPEVTQTPSHQVTQMGQEVILRCVPISNHLYFYWYRQILGQKVEFLVSFYNNEISEKSEIFDDQFSVERPDGSNFTLKIRSTKLEDSAMYFCASRDSNQPQHFGDGTRLSIL.

V is TRBV6-1 and J is TRBJ1-2; 8 nucleotides match TRBD1. J gave up 4 bases and V 8 bases, and 6 bases lay outside the gene matches. Germline V lookup: CDR1 MNHNS, CDR2 SASEGT. The CDR3 sequence is 13 residues long. The CDR3 here is CASRPTGGYGYTF. The CDR3 nucleotides are TGTGCCAGCCGACCTACAGGGGGCTATGGCTACACCTTC.

The rearrangement uses TRBV5-6 and TRBJ1-3; TRBD1 might be the D (5 bases). The length of the CDR3 is 14 residues. Per the germline V gene, CDR1 is SGHDT and CDR2 is YYEEEE. V was clipped by 0 bases and J by 2 bases, with 6 bases between them. The CDR3 here is CASSLGGAGNTIYF. The CDR3 DNA reads as TGTGCCAGCAGCTTGGGGGGGGCTGGAAACACCATATATTTT.

This chain joins TRBV7-9 and TRBJ2-7; TRBD1 agrees at 9 bases. The CDR3 length is 14 residues. Losses at the gene ends were 5 bases for V and 1 base for J; bases not matched to a gene: 3. Germline lookup yields CDR1 SEHNR and CDR2 FQNEAQ (reference sequence). DNA of the CDR3: TGTGCCAGCAGCCCCGGGACAGGGTCCTACGAGCAGTACTTC. It yields the protein CASSPGTGSYEQYF.

The gene calls are TRBV7-9 and TRBJ2-6; D possibly corresponds to TRBD1 (6 bases). The CDR3 totals 17 residues. Germline V gene sequence: CDR1 SEHNR, CDR2 FQNEAQ (reference sequence). V lost 0 bases and J 1 base, leaving 10 bases between the germline ends. Here the CDR3 DNA reads TGTGCCAGCAGCTTAGCGGCAGGGGTTTCTGGGGCCAACGTCCTGACTTTC. It translates to CASSLAAGVSGANVLTF. The full variable domain, with the rest looked up from reference TRBV7-9 and TRBJ2-6, is DTGVSQNPRHKITKRGQNVTFRCDPISEHNRLYWYRQTLGQGPEFLTYFQNEAQLEKSRLLSDRFSAERPKGSFSTLEIQRTEQGDSAMYLCASSLAAGVSGANVLTFGAGSRLTVL.

The CDR3 DNA sequence: TGCGCCAGCAGCTTGGACAGGCCAGGAGAGACCCAGTACTTC. It specifies CASSLDRPGETQYF. This chain connects TRBV5-1 to TRBJ2-5, with D perhaps TRBD1 (5 bases). With 0 bases removed from V and 4 bases from J, the gap between germline ends came to 10 bases. CDR3 length equals 14 residues. Per germline, CDR1 SGHRS and CDR2 YFSETQ. The whole variable domain, remainder taken from reference TRBV5-1 and TRBJ2-5, is KAGVTQTPRYLIKTRGQQVTLSCSPISGHRSVSWYQQTPGQGLQFLFEYFSETQRNKGNFPGRFSGRQFSNSRSEMNVSTLELGDSALYLCASSLDRPGETQYFGPGTRLLVL.

The V and J genes are TRBV4-3 and TRBJ2-1, with 9 bases lining up with TRBD2. J gave up 5 bases and V 2 bases, and 7 bases lay outside the gene matches. Germline V gene lookup returns CDR1 LGHNA and CDR2 YSLEER. The CDR3 totals 16 residues. The CDR3 protein is CASSQRGLADDNEQFF. The CDR3 nucleotides are TGCGCCAGCAGCCAACGGGGACTAGCAGATGACAATGAGCAGTTCTTC.

The chain has TRBV5-1 and TRBJ1-1; D possibly corresponds to TRBD1 (5 bases). This CDR3 contains 17 residues. V was pared by 0 bases and J by 3 bases, with 18 bases between. The germline V gene has CDR1 SGHRS and CDR2 YFSETQ. The CDR3 nucleotides are TGCGCCAGCAGCTTGGGCGCAGGGCCAGGGTTGGACACTGAAGCTTTCTTT. Amino acids: CASSLGAGPGLDTEAFF.

The J gene is TRBJ2-3, the V gene TRBV30, with a possible D match to TRBD1 (5 bases). This CDR3 contains 18 residues. V was shortened by 4 bases and J by 0 bases, with 23 bases between the two germline ends. From germline, CDR1 is GTSNPN and CDR2 SVGIG (reference sequence). This chain's CDR3 is CAWTLIRGSRASTDTQYF. The DNA for the CDR3 is TGTGCCTGGACCCTCATTAGGGGTTCACGAGCTAGCACAGATACGCAGTATTTT.

The table lists this clone with a few counts. This rearrangement joins TRBV7-9 to TRBJ1-3, with D perhaps TRBD1 (5 bases). V gave up 4 bases and J gave up 4 bases, with 14 bases separating them. This CDR3 contains 15 residues. Germline loops: CDR1 SEHNR, CDR2 FQNEAQ (reference sequence). In nucleotides, the CDR3 is TGTGCCAGCAGCTACCACGGGGCTTCGGGAAACACCATATATTTT. Amino acid sequence: CASSYHGASGNTIYF.

The chain is built from TRBV7-9 and TRBJ2-7; TRBD1 matches at 11 bases. The junction had 11 bases not matched to a gene; V was cut back by 5 bases and J by 2 bases. The CDR3 has 17 residues. Germline loops: CDR1 SEHNR, CDR2 FQNEAQ (reference sequence). The CDR3 coding sequence is TGTGCCAGCAGCCGGAACAGCTGGGGACAGGGGGCCTACGAGCAGTACTTC. It specifies CASSRNSWGQGAYEQYF.

The CDR3 DNA reads TGTGCCAGCAGCTGGGACAGGGAGTATGGCTACACCTTC. The encoded protein is CASSWDREYGYTF. The rearrangement links TRBV5-6 to TRBJ1-2, with 9 bases identical to TRBD1. The trim removed 3 bases at V and 5 bases at J, leaving 2 bases unmatched. Germline V gene sequence: CDR1 SGHDT, CDR2 YYEEEE. The CDR3 covers 13 residues.

The chain carries TRBV7-8 and TRBJ1-2, with TRBD1 matching over 10 bases. This CDR3 is built from 13 residues. V trimming: 6 bases; J trimming: 8 bases; junction bases outside the gene matches: 6. Germline CDR1 reads SGHVS; CDR2 reads FQNEAQ. The CDR3 DNA is TGTGCCAGCAGTGGACAGGGGGATGGAGGCTACACCTTC. Protein sequence: CASSGQGDGGYTF.

This clone was picked up one time. The chain couples TRBV5-1 to TRBJ2-3, with 9 bases identical to TRBD1. The germline gives CDR1 SGHRS, CDR2 YFSETQ. J was trimmed by 4 bases and V by 3 bases; bases with no gene match: 6. The CDR3 sequence is 15 residues long. The CDR3 nucleotides read TGCGCCAGCAGCTCTGGACAGGGGAGACCAGATACGCAGTATTTT. Its protein product is CASSSGQGRPDTQYF.

This clone was recorded a few times. At one end the junction does not follow the germline gene, possibly because of a read error. The chain joins TRBV7-7 to TRBJ2-5; TRBD2 matches at 7 bases. From germline, CDR1 is SSHAT and CDR2 FNYEAQ (reference sequence). This CDR3 comprises 13 residues. CDR3 residues: CASSPRLAETQYF. The CDR3 bases are TGTGCTAGCAGCCCCCGACTAGCCGAGACCCAGTACTTC.